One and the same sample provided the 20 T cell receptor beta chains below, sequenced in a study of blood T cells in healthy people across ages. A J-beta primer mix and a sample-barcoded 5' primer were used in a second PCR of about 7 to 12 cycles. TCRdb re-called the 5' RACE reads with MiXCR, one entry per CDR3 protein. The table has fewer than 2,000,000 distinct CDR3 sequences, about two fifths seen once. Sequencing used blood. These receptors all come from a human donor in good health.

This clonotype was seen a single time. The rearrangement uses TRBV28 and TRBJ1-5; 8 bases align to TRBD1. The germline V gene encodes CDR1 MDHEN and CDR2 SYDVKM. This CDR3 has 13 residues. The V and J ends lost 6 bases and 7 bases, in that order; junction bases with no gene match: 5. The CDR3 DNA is TGTGCCAGCAGGGCAGGGGGCGCCCAGCCCCAGCATTTT. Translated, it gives CASRAGGAQPQHF.

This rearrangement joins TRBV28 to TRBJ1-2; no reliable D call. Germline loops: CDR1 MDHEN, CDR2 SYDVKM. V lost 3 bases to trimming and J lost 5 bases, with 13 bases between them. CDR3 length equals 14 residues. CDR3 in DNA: TGTGCCAGCAGTTTTCGGGATCCCTTTTATGGCTACACCTTC. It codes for CASSFRDPFYGYTF.

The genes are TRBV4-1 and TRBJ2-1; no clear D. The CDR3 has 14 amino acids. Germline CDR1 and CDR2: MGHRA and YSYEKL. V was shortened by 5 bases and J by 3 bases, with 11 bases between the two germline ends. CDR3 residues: CASSASAVYNEQFF. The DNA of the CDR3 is TGCGCCAGCAGCGCCAGCGCCGTCTACAATGAGCAGTTCTTC.

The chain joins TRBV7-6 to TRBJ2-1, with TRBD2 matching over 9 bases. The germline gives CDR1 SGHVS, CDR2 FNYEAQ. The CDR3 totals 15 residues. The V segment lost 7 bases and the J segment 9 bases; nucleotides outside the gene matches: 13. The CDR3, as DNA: TGTGCCAGCACCCTCTGGGGCGGGGGGGCGTCTGAGCAGTTCTTC. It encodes CASTLWGGGASEQFF.

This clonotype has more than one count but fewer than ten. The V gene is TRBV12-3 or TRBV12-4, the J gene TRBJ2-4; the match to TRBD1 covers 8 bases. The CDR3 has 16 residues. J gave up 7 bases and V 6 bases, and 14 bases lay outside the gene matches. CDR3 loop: CASSPDRVESGNIQYF. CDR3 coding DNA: TGTGCCAGCAGCCCGGACAGGGTGGAGTCAGGGAACATTCAGTACTTC.

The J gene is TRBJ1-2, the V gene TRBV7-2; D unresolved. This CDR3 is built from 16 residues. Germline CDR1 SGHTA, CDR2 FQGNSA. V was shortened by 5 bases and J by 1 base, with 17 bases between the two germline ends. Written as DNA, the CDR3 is TGTGCCAGCAGCCGACATAACCAGCTGTATAACTATGGCTACACCTTC. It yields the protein CASSRHNQLYNYGYTF. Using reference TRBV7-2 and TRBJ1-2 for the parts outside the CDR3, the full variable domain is GAGVSQSPSNKVTEKGKDVELRCDPISGHTALYWYRQSLGQGLEFLIYFQGNSAPDKSGLPSDRFSAERTGGSVSTLTIQRTQQEDSAVYLCASSRHNQLYNYGYTFGSGTRLTVV.

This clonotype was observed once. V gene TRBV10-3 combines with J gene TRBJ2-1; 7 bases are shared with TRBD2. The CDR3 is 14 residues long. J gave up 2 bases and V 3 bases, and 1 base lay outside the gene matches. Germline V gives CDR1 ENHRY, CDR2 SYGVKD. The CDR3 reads CAISEAGTYNEQFF. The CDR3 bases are TGTGCCATCAGTGAAGCGGGGACCTACAATGAGCAGTTCTTC.

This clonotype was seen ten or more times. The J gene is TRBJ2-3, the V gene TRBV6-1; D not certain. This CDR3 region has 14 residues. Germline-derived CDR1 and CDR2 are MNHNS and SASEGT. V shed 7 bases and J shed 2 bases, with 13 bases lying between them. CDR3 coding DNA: TGTGCCAGCATCAGACCGAGCCTCACAGATACGCAGTATTTT. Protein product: CASIRPSLTDTQYF.

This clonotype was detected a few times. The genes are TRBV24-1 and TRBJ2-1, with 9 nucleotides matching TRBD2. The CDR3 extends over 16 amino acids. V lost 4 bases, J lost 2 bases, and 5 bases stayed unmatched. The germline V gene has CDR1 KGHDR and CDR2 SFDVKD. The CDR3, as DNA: TGTGCCACCAGTGAAGAGCGGGGGGTAACCTACAATGAGCAGTTCTTC. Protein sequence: CATSEERGVTYNEQFF.

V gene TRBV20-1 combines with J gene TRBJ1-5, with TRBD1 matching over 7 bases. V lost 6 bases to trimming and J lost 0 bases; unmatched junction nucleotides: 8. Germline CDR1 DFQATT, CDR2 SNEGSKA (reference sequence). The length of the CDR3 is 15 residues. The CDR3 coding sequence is TGCAGTGCCCAAGGACAGGACTATAGCAATCAGCCCCAGCATTTT. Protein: CSAQGQDYSNQPQHF.

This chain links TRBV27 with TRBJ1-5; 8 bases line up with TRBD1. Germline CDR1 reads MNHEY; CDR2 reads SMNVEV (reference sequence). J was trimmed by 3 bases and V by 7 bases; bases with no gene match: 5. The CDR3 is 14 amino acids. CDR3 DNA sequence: TGTGCCAGCAAGACAGGGGCCTCCAATCAGCCCCAGCATTTT. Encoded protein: CASKTGASNQPQHF.

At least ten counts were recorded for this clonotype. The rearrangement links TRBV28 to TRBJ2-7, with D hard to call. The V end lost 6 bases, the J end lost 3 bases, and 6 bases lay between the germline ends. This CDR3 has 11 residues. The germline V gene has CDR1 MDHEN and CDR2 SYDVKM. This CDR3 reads CASSSDYEQYF. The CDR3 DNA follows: TGTGCCAGCAGCTCAGACTACGAGCAGTACTTC.

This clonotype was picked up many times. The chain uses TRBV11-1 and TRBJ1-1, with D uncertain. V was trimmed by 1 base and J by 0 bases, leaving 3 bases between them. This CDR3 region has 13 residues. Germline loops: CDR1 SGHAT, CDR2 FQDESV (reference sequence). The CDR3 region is CASSLEMNTEAFF. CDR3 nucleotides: TGTGCCAGCAGCTTAGAGATGAACACTGAAGCTTTCTTT.

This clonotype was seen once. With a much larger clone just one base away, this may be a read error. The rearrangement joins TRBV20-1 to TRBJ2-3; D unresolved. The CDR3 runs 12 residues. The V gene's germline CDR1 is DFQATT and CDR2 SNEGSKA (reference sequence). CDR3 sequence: CSAREATDAQYF. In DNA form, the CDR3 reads TGCAGTGCTAGAGAAGCAACAGATGCGCAGTATTTT.

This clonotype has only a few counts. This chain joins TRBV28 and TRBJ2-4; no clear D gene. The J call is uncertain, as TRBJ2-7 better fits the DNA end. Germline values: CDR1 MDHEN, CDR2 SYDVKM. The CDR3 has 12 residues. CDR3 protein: CASSRLYYEQYF. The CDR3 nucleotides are TGTGCCAGCAGTCGATTATACTACGAGCAGTACTTC.

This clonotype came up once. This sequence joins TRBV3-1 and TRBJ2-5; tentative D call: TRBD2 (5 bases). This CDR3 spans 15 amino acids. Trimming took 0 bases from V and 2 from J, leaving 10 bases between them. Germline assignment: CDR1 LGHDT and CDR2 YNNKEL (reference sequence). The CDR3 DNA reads TGTGCCAGCAGCCAAGAGAGGGTCGGACAAGAGACCCAGTACTTC. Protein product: CASSQERVGQETQYF.

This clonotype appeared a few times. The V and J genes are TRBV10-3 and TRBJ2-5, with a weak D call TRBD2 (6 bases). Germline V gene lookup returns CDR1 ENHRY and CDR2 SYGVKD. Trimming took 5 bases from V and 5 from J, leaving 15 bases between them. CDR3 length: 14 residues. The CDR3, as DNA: TGTGCCATCAGTCAAACAGTTCGGGGGGAGACCCAGTACTTC. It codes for CAISQTVRGETQYF.

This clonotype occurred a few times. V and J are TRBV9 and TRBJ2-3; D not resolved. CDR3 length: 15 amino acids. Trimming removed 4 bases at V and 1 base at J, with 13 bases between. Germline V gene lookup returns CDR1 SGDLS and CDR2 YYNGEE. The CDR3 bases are TGTGCCAGCAGCCGAACTCCTGGGGGCACAGATACGCAGTATTTT. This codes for CASSRTPGGTDTQYF. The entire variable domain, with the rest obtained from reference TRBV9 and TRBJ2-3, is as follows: DSGVTQTPKHLITATGQRVTLRCSPRSGDLSVYWYQQSLDQGLQFLIQYYNGEERAKGNILERFSAQQFPDLHSELNLSSLELGDSALYFCASSRTPGGTDTQYFGPGTRLTVL.

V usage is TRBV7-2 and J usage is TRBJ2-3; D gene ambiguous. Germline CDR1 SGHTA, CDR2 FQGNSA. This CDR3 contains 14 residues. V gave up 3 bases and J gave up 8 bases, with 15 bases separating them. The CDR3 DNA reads TGTGCCAGCAGCTTTGGGTCGGCGTCTAGTACGCAGTATTTT. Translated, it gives CASSFGSASSTQYF.

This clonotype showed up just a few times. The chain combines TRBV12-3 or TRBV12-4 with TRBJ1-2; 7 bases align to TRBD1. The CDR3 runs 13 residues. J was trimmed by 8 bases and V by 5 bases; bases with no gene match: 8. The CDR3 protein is CASSIRTGRGYTF. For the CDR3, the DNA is TGTGCCAGCAGTATTAGGACAGGACGAGGCTACACCTTC.